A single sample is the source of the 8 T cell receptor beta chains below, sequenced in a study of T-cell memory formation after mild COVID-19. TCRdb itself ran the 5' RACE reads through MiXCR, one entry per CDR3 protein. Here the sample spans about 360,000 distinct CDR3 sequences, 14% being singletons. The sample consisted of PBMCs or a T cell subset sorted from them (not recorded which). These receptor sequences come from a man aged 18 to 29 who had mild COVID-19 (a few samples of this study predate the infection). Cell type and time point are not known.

CDR3 sequence: CASSDIQGDQPQHF. CDR3 nucleotide sequence: TGTGCCAGCAGCGATATCCAGGGGGATCAGCCCCAGCATTTT. The V gene is TRBV7-2, the J gene TRBJ1-5; 7 bases are shared with TRBD1. This CDR3 contains 14 residues. Per the germline V gene, CDR1 is SGHTA and CDR2 is FQGNSA. The junction had 6 bases not matched to a gene; V was cut back by 5 bases and J by 5 bases.

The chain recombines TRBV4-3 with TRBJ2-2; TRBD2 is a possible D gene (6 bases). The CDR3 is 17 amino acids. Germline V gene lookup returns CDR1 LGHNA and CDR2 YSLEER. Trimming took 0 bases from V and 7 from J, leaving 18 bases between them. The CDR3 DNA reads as TGCGCCAGCAGCCAAGAAGGCGGGGCAGGGAGGCACGGGGAGCTGTTTTTT. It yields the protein CASSQEGGAGRHGELFF.

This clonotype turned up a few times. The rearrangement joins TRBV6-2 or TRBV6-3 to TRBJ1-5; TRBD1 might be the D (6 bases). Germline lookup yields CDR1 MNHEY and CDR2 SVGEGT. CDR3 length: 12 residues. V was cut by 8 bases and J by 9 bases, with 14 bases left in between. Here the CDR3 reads CASQGGMGPQHF. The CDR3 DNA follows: TGTGCCAGCCAAGGGGGAATGGGGCCCCAGCATTTT.

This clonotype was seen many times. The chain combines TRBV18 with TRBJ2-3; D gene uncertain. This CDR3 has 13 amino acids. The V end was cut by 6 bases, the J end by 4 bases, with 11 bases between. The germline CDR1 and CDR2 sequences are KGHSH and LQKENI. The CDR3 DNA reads TGTGCCAGCTCCCAGGAAACGCCAGATACGCAGTATTTT. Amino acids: CASSQETPDTQYF.

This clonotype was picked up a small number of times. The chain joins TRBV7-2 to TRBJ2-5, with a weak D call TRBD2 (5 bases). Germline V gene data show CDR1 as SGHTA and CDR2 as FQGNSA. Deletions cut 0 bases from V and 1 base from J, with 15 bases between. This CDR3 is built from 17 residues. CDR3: CASSLASTSGAQETQYF. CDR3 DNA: TGTGCCAGCAGCTTAGCGAGTACTAGTGGCGCCCAAGAGACCCAGTACTTC.

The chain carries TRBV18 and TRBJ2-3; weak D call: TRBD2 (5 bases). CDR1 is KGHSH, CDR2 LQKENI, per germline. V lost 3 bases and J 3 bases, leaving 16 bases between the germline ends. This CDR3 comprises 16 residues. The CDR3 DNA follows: TGTGCCAGCTCACCCCCATGGGCAAGCGGTACAGATACGCAGTATTTT. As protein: CASSPPWASGTDTQYF.

CDR3 protein: CASSFGPKETQYF. DNA of the CDR3: TGTGCCAGCAGCTTTGGCCCCAAAGAGACCCAGTACTTC. This chain joins TRBV7-3 and TRBJ2-5; D unclear. Germline V CDR1 and CDR2: SGHTA, FQGTGA. The V gene lost 3 bases and the J gene lost 3 bases, with 8 bases spanning the gap. The CDR3 has 13 residues.

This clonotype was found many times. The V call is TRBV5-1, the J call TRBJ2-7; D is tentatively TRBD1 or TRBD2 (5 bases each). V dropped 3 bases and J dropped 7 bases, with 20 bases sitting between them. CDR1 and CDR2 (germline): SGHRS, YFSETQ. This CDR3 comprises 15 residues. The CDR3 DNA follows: TGCGCCAGCAGCTCCGAAGGGGCCACTACGGGGGAGCAGTACTTC. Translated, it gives CASSSEGATTGEQYF.